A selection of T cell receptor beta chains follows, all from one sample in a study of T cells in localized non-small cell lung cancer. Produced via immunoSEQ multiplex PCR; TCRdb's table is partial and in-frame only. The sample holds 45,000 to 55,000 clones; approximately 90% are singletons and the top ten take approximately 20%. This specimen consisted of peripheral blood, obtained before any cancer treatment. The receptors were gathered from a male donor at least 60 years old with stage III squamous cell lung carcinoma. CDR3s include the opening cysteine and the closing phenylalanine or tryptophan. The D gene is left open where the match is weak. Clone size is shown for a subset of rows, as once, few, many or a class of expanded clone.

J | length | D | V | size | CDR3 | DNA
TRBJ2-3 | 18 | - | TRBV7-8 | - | CASSLGLRGGARTDTQYF | TGTGCCAGCAGCTTAGGACTGAGGGGGGGCGCAAGGACAGATACGCAGTATTTT
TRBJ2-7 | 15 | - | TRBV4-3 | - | CASSHGLGGKDEQYF | TGCGCCAGCAGCCACGGACTGGGCGGGAAAGACGAGCAGTACTTC
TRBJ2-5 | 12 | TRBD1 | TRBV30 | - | CAWGDSQETQYF | TGTGCCTGGGGGGACAGTCAAGAGACCCAGTACTTC
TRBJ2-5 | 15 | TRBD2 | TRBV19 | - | CASSPGTSGWETQYF | TGTGCCAGTAGTCCTGGGACTAGCGGGTGGGAGACCCAGTACTTC
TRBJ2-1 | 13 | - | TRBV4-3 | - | CASSQDYYNEQFF | TGCGCCAGCAGCCAAGACTACTACAATGAGCAGTTCTTC
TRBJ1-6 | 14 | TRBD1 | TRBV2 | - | CASSRTGDGSPLHF | TGTGCCAGCAGTCGGACAGGGGACGGGTCACCCCTCCACTTT
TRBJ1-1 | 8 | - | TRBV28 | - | CASGWAFF | TGTGCCTCTGGGTGGGCTTTCTTT
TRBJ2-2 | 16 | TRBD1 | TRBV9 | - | CASSVTTGTNTGELFF | TGTGCCAGCAGCGTGACGACAGGGACGAACACCGGGGAGCTGTTTTTT
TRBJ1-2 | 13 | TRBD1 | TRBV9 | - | CASSVGQGDRYTF | TGTGCCAGCAGCGTAGGACAGGGAGACCGCTACACCTTC
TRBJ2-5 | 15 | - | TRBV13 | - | CASSLKYAGEETQYF | TGTGCCAGCAGCTTAAAATATGCAGGGGAAGAGACCCAGTACTTC
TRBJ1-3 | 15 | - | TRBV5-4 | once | CASSFDTGNGNTIYF | TGTGCCAGCAGCTTTGACACGGGTAATGGAAACACCATATATTTT
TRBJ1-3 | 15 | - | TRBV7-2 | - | CASSLSPVEWNTIYF | TGTGCCAGCAGCTTATCACCGGTAGAGTGGAACACCATATATTTT
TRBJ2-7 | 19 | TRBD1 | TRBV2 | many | CASSLTPGQGLSGTYEQYF | TGTGCCAGCAGCCTAACACCGGGACAGGGGCTGTCAGGGACCTACGAGCAGTACTTC
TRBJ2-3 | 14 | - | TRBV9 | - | CASSVDAQQNTQYF | TGTGCCAGCAGCGTAGATGCGCAGCAGAATACGCAGTATTTT
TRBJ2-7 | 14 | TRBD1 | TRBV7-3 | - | CASSLSTGSNEQYF | TGTGCCAGCAGCCTCTCGACAGGGAGTAACGAGCAGTACTTC
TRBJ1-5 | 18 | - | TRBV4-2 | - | CASSQDGGGRGIGQPQHF | TGTGCCAGCAGCCAAGATGGGGGGGGCAGGGGTATCGGTCAGCCCCAGCATTTT
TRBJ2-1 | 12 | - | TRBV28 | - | CASSSGETEQFF | TGTGCCAGCAGTTCAGGGGAGACTGAGCAGTTCTTC
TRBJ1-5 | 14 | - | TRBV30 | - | CAWRAGTGNQPQHF | TGTGCCTGGAGGGCCGGAACGGGGAATCAGCCCCAGCATTTT
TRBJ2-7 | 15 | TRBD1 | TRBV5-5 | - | CASSLQGVSSYEQYF | TGTGCCAGCAGCTTGCAGGGGGTGAGCTCCTACGAGCAGTACTTC
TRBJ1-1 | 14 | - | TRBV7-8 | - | CASSLSPDSLEAFF | TGTGCCAGCAGCTTATCCCCAGACTCTCTTGAAGCTTTCTTT
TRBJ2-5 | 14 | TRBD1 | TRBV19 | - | CASSLTGSPETQYF | TGTGCCAGTAGCCTGACAGGGTCCCCAGAGACCCAGTACTTC
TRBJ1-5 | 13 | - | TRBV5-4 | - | CASGRGLDQPQHF | TGTGCCAGCGGAAGGGGGTTAGATCAGCCCCAGCATTTT
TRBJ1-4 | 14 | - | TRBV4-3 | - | CASSQGGGLEKLFF | TGCGCCAGCAGCCAAGGGGGGGGTTTAGAAAAACTGTTTTTT
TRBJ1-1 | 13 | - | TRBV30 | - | CAWSRGIVGEAFF | TGTGCCTGGAGTCGAGGAATAGTGGGTGAAGCTTTCTTT
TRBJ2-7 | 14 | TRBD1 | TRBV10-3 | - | CAISERQGPYEQYF | TGTGCCATCAGTGAACGACAGGGCCCATACGAGCAGTACTTC
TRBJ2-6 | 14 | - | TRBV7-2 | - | CASSFSAGANVLTF | TGTGCCAGCAGCTTTTCGGCTGGGGCCAACGTCCTGACTTTC